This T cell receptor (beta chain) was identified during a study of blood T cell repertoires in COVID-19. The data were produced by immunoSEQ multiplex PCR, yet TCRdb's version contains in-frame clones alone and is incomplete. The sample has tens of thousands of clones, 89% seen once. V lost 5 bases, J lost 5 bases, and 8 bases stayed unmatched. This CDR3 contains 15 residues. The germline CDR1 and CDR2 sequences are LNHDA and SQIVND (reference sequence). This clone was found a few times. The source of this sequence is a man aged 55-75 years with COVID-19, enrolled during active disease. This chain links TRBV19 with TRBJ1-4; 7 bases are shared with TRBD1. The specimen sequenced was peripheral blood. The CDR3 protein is CASSDRDSLNEKLFF. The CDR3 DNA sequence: TGTGCCAGTAGTGACCGGGACAGCCTGAATGAAAAACTGTTTTTT. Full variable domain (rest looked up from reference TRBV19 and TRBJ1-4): DGGITQSPKYLFRKEGQNVTLSCEQNLNHDAMYWYRQDPGQGLRLIYYSQIVNDFQKGDIAEGYSVSREKKESFPLTVTSAQKNPTAFYLCASSDRDSLNEKLFFGSGTQLSVL.